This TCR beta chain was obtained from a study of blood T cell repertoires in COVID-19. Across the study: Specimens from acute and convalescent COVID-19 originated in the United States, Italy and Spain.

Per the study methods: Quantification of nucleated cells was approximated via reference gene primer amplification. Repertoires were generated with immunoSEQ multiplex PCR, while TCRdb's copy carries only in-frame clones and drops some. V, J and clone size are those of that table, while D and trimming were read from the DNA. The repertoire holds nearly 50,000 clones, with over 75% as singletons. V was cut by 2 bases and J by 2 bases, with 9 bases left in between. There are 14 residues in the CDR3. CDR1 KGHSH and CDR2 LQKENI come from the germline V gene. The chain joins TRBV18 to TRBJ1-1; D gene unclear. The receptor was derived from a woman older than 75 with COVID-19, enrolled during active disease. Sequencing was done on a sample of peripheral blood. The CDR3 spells CASSPTRLNTEAFF. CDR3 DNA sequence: TGTGCCAGCTCACCAACGAGGCTTAACACTGAAGCTTTCTTT.